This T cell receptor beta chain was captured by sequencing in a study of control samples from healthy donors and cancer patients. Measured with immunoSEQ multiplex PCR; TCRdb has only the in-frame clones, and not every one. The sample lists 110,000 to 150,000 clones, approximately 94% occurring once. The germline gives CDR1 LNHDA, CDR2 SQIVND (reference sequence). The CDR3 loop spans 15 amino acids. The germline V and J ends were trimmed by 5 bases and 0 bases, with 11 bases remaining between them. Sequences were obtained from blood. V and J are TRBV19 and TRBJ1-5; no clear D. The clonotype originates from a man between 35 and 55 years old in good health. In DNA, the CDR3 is TGTGCCAGTAGTCCGGACGGAAATAGCAATCAGCCCCAGCATTTT. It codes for CASSPDGNSNQPQHF.